These 14 T cell receptor beta chains were sequenced from one sample in a study of T cells in Graves' hyperthyroidism and ophthalmopathy. There were TCR beta CDR3 regions amplified from RNA transcripts. First-round RT-PCR with HTBI primers amplified the TCR CDR3 region. TCRdb re-analysed the multiplex PCR reads in MiXCR, keeping a single row per CDR3 protein. The table lists around 250,000 distinct CDR3 sequences, less than 15% of them singletons. The source material was blood. These TCRs come from a middle-aged woman with Graves' hyperthyroidism that later progressed to Graves' ophthalmopathy.

This clonotype was counted at least ten times. The V and J genes are TRBV5-5 and TRBJ2-3; D perhaps matches TRBD2 (6 bases). The CDR3 spans 16 residues. The V gene lost 1 base and the J gene lost 0 bases, with 12 bases spanning the gap. Germline V gene lookup returns CDR1 SGHKS and CDR2 YYEKEE (reference sequence). The DNA for the CDR3 is TGTGCCAGCAGCTTGCGGACTACTCGGAGCACAGATACGCAGTATTTT. Protein product: CASSLRTTRSTDTQYF.

This clonotype has more than one count but fewer than ten. CDR3 bases: TGTGCCAGTAGTCCCGGGCCCAGGGGCACTGAAGCTTTCTTT. As protein: CASSPGPRGTEAFF. The rearrangement uses TRBV19 and TRBJ1-1, with a weak D call TRBD1 (6 bases). CDR1 LNHDA and CDR2 SQIVND come from the germline V gene (reference sequence). The CDR3 is 14 amino acids. V gave up 5 bases and J gave up 4 bases, with 14 bases separating them.

This clonotype was seen a few times. One junction end disagrees with the germline gene, perhaps due to a read error. The rearrangement joins TRBV27 to TRBJ2-2; D might be TRBD2 (5 bases). Germline V lookup: CDR1 MNHEY, CDR2 SMNVEV (reference sequence). This CDR3 comprises 12 residues. In DNA, the CDR3 is TGTGCCAGCAGTCCCAACACCGGGGAGCTGTCTTTT. Translation gives CASSPNTGELSF.

Ten or more counts support this clonotype. The CDR3 sequence: CSANFRTGGADTQYF. In DNA, the CDR3 is TGCAGTGCTAATTTCAGGACAGGGGGCGCAGATACGCAGTATTTT. This rearrangement joins TRBV20-1 to TRBJ2-3, with 11 bases lining up with TRBD1. V lost 4 bases and J lost 4; bases outside the gene matches: 7. CDR3 length: 15 residues. Germline assignment: CDR1 DFQATT and CDR2 SNEGSKA (reference sequence).

This clonotype has a handful of counts. The chain has TRBV5-4 and TRBJ2-3, with TRBD2 matching 9 bases. Per the germline V gene, CDR1 is SGHNT and CDR2 is YYREEE (reference sequence). The CDR3 extends over 18 amino acids. V dropped 3 bases and J dropped 3; count of bases not matched to a gene: 14. CDR3 loop: CASSWDWNSAGGTDTQYF. CDR3 DNA: TGTGCCAGCAGCTGGGATTGGAACTCTGCGGGAGGGACAGATACGCAGTATTTT.

This clonotype was observed a single time. One end of the junction fails to match germline, which may point to a read error. The CDR3 loop is CASSESGIAGCF. CDR3 sequence (DNA): TGTGCCAGCAGTGAATCGGGGATCGCGGGTTGCTTC. V is TRBV2 and J is TRBJ2-4, with D possibly TRBD2 on 5 matching bases. Germline V gene data show CDR1 as SNHLY and CDR2 as FYNNEI. CDR3 length equals 12 residues. Full variable domain (missing parts from reference TRBV2 and TRBJ2-4): EPEVTQTPSHQVTQMGQEVILRCVPISNHLYFYWYRQILGQKVEFLVSFYNNEISEKSEIFDDQFSVERPDGSNFTLKIRSTKLEDSAMYFCASSESGIAGCFGAGTRLSVL.

This clonotype was counted at least ten times. The CDR3 DNA follows: TGCGCCAGCAGCTTTTATATTGACAGGGGGGATGGCTACACCTTC. Translation: CASSFYIDRGDGYTF. This chain connects TRBV5-1 to TRBJ1-2, with 9 bases matching TRBD1. V shed 2 bases and J 6 bases; nucleotides not matched to a gene: 8. The CDR3 is 15 residues long. Germline V gene lookup returns CDR1 SGHRS and CDR2 YFSETQ. Combining the CDR3 with reference TRBV5-1 and TRBJ1-2 gives the whole variable domain KAGVTQTPRYLIKTRGQQVTLSCSPISGHRSVSWYQQTPGQGLQFLFEYFSETQRNKGNFPGRFSGRQFSNSRSEMNVSTLELGDSALYLCASSFYIDRGDGYTFGSGTRLTVV.

The chain employs TRBV25-1 and TRBJ1-2, with D maybe TRBD1 (5 bases). Germline CDR1 and CDR2: MGHDK and SYGVNS. Deletions cut 6 bases from V and 0 bases from J, with 11 bases between. The CDR3 is 14 residues long. CDR3 amino acids: CASSQGPPNYGYTF. Here the CDR3 DNA reads TGTGCCAGCAGCCAGGGACCACCTAACTATGGCTACACCTTC.

The chain links TRBV20-1 to TRBJ1-1; D is uncertain. V shed 6 bases and J shed 0 bases, with 11 bases lying between them. Germline V gene lookup returns CDR1 DFQATT and CDR2 SNEGSKA (reference sequence). The CDR3 has 13 amino acids. The CDR3 is CSAYTVVNTEAFF. Written as DNA, the CDR3 is TGCAGTGCCTATACGGTGGTGAACACTGAAGCTTTCTTT.

At least ten counts were recorded for this clonotype. The chain's CDR3 is CASSGRDALNTEAFF. Written as DNA, the CDR3 is TGTGCCAGCAGCGGCCGGGACGCCTTGAACACTGAAGCTTTCTTT. This chain joins TRBV11-1 and TRBJ1-1, with D perhaps TRBD1 (5 bases). Per the germline V gene, CDR1 is SGHAT and CDR2 is FQDESV (reference sequence). The CDR3 spans 15 residues. Trimming removed 5 bases at V and 0 bases at J, with 13 bases between.

This chain connects TRBV5-1 to TRBJ2-3; 9 bases match TRBD2. V was pared by 1 base and J by 0 bases, with 12 bases of the junction left unmatched. Germline loops: CDR1 SGHRS, CDR2 YFSETQ. CDR3 length: 19 amino acids. In DNA form, the CDR3 reads TGCGCCAGCAGCTTGCCTAGCGGGAATTCGGCCTCTAGCACAGATACGCAGTATTTT. Residues: CASSLPSGNSASSTDTQYF. The variable domain in full, with the rest retrieved from reference TRBV5-1 and TRBJ2-3, is KAGVTQTPRYLIKTRGQQVTLSCSPISGHRSVSWYQQTPGQGLQFLFEYFSETQRNKGNFPGRFSGRQFSNSRSEMNVSTLELGDSALYLCASSLPSGNSASSTDTQYFGPGTRLTVL.

This clonotype appeared many times. The chain is built from TRBV4-1 and TRBJ2-5; possible D gene TRBD2, 6 bases. The germline V gene has CDR1 MGHRA and CDR2 YSYEKL. CDR3 size: 18 residues. Trimming stripped 2 bases from V and 5 bases from J, with 24 bases between. The chain's CDR3 is CASSQSLSWNPGGETQYF. The DNA of the CDR3 is TGCGCCAGCAGCCAAAGCCTTTCCTGGAACCCCGGAGGGGAGACCCAGTACTTC.

Ten or more counts support this clonotype. The J gene is TRBJ1-1, the V gene TRBV5-1; 8 nucleotides line up with TRBD1. CDR1 and CDR2 (germline): SGHRS, YFSETQ. The CDR3 totals 15 residues. V shed 8 bases, J shed 1 base, and the junction held 10 bases outside the gene matches. CDR3 residues: CASKKDRAENTEAFF. Written as DNA, the CDR3 is TGCGCCAGTAAAAAGGACAGGGCCGAGAACACTGAAGCTTTCTTT.

V and J are TRBV4-1 and TRBJ2-5; TRBD2 aligns across 10 bases. V gave up 4 bases and J gave up 5 bases; unmatched junction bases: 4. Germline V lookup: CDR1 MGHRA, CDR2 YSYEKL. The CDR3 is made up of 14 amino acids. CDR3 DNA: TGCGCCAGCAGCCCTGGGACTAGCGAGGAGACCCAGTACTTC. Translating it yields CASSPGTSEETQYF.